This T cell receptor (beta chain) was sequenced for a study of shared clonotypes between healthy human individuals. Study-level information: Per-donor plates numbered three CD4 naive, three CD4 memory, two CD8 naive and one CD8 memory. Study-wide results and caveats: Tissues were not sampled, only blood, and their repertoires likely differ.

The germline CDR1 and CDR2 sequences are SGHDN and FVKESK. CDR3 size: 17 residues. Trimming pared 2 bases from V and 5 bases from J, leaving 21 bases between. Clones were sequenced by immunoSEQ multiplex PCR, and TCRdb holds only the in-frame ones, with some missing. The sample lists roughly 2,000,000 clones, over 85% occurring once. CD45RO-negative CD8 cells positively selected for CCR7 made up the naive population, which excluded terminally differentiated effector memory CD45RA+ cells. As concerns this clone: What it recognizes is unknown.

The chain uses TRBV14 and TRBJ2-5; D possibly matches TRBD1 or TRBD2 (6 bases each). Sequenced sample: naive CD8+ T cells from PBMCs. This TCR was recovered from a man between 18 and 29 years old in good health. Some clones in this sample may be carry-over from other donors' samples. CDR3 sequence reads: CASSQHSILIGGETQYF. The CDR3 nucleotides are TGTGCCAGCAGCCAACACAGTATACTCATAGGGGGGGAGACCCAGTACTTC.